The clone carrying this T cell receptor beta chain has at least ten counts. Antigen: not known. The data were obtained in a study of beta chain features in type 1 diabetes. Across the study: Summed over all samples, the examined sorted cells came to 95 million to 130 million.

Per germline, CDR1 LGHNA and CDR2 YSLEER. Losses at the gene ends were 3 bases for V and 0 bases for J; bases not matched to a gene: 5. The CDR3 extends over 16 amino acids. Of the isolated RNA, all was reverse transcribed, and so the sequenced material was expressed TCRB transcripts. Measured with immunoSEQ multiplex PCR; TCRdb has only the in-frame clones, and not every one. The table lists more than 300,000 clones, roughly a tenth of them singletons, with about 1% in the top ten. Study results and caveats: Researchers report that Type 1 diabetes patients had moderately but significantly shorter TCRB CDR3s across all four CD4+ subsets.

The sequenced material came from central memory CD4+ T cells from blood. This clonotype was sampled from a man aged 25-40 years with type 1 diabetes. The chain has TRBV4-3 and TRBJ2-1; 7 bases map to TRBD2. CDR3 nucleotide sequence: TGCGCCAGCAGCCAGACCCTAGCGGTCTCCTACAATGAGCAGTTCTTC. The encoded protein is CASSQTLAVSYNEQFF.